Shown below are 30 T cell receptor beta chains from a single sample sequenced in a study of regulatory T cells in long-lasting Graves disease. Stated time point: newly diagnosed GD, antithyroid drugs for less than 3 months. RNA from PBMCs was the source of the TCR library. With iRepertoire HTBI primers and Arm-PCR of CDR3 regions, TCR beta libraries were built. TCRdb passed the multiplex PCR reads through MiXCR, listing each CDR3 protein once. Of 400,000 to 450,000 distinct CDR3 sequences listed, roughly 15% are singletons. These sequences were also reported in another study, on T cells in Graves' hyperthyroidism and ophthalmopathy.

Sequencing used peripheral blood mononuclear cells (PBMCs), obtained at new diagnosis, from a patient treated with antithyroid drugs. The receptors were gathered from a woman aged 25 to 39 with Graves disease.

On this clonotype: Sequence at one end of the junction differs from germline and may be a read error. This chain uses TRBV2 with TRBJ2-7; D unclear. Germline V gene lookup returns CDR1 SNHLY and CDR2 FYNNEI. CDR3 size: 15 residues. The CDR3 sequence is CASGESRSGLDEQYF. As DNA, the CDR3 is TGTGCCAGCGGTGAAAGTAGGTCGGGTCTGGACGAGCAGTACTTC.

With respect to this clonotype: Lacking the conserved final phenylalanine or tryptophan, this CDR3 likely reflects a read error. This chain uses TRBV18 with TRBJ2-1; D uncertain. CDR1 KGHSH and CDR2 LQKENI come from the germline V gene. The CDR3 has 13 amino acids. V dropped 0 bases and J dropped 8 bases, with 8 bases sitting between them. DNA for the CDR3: TGTGCCAGCTCACCACCAACTAACGATGAGCAGTTCCTC. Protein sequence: CASSPPTNDEQFL.

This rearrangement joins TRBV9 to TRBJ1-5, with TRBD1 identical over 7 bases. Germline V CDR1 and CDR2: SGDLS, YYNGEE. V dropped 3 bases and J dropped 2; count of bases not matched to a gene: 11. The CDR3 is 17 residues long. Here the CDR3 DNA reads TGTGCCAGCAGCGCTCCTCTCAGGGGGTCAGGCAATCAGCCCCAGCATTTT. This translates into CASSAPLRGSGNQPQHF.

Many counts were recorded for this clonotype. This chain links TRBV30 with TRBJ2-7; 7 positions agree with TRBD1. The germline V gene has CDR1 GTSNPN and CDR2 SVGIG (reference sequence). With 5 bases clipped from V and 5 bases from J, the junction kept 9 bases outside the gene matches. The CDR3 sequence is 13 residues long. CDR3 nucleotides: TGTGCCTGGTCGACAGGGCACTTGGACGAGCAGTACTTC. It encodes CAWSTGHLDEQYF. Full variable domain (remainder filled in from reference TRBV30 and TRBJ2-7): SQTIHQWPATLVQPVGSPLSLECTVEGTSNPNLYWYRQAAGRGLQLLFYSVGIGQISSEVPQNLSASRPQDRQFILSSKKLLLSDSGFYLCAWSTGHLDEQYFGPGTRLTVT.

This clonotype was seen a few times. CDR3: CASSPTGVLYEQYF. CDR3 bases: TGTGCCAGCAGCCCCACCGGAGTCCTCTACGAGCAGTACTTC. The rearrangement uses TRBV7-9 and TRBJ2-7, with D unresolved. CDR1 is SEHNR and CDR2 is FQNEAQ in the germline V gene (reference sequence). Trimming took 5 bases from V and 3 from J, leaving 14 bases between them. The CDR3 consists of 14 residues.

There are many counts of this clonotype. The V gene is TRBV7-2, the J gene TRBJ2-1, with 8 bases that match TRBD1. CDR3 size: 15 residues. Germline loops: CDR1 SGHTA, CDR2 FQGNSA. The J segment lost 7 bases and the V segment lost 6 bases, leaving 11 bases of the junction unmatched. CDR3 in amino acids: CASSRGAGGSNEQFF. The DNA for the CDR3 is TGTGCCAGCAGTAGGGGGGCAGGGGGCTCTAATGAGCAGTTCTTC.

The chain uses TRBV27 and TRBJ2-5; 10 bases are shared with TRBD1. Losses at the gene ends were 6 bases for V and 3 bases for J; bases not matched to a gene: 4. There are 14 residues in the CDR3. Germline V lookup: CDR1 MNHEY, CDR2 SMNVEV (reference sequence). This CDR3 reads CASSWTGGEETQYF. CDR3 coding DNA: TGTGCCAGCAGCTGGACAGGGGGAGAAGAGACCCAGTACTTC.

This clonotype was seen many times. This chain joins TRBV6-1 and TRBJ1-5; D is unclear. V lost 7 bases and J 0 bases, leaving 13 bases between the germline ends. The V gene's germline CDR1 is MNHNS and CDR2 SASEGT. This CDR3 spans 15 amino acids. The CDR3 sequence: CASNSRRFSNQPQHF. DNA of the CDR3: TGTGCCAGCAACTCCCGACGGTTTAGCAATCAGCCCCAGCATTTT.

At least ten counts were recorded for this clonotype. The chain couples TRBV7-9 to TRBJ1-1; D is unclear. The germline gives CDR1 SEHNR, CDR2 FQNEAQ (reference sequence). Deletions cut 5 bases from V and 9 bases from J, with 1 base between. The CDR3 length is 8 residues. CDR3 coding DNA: TGTGCCAGCAGCCAAGCTTTCTTT. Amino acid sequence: CASSQAFF.

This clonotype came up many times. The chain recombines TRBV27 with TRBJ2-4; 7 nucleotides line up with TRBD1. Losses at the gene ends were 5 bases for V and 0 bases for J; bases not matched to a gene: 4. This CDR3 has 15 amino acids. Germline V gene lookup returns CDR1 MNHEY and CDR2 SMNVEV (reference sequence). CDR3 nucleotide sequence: TGTGCCAGCAGTAGGACAGGCCGAGCCAAAAACATTCAGTACTTC. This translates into CASSRTGRAKNIQYF.

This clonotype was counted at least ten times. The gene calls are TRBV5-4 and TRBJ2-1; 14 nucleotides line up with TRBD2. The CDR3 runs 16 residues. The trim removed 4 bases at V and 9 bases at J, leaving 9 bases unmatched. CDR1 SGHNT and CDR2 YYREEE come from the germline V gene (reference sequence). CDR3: CASSLRLAGGPGEQFF. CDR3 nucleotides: TGTGCCAGCAGCCTCCGACTAGCGGGAGGGCCAGGTGAGCAGTTCTTC.

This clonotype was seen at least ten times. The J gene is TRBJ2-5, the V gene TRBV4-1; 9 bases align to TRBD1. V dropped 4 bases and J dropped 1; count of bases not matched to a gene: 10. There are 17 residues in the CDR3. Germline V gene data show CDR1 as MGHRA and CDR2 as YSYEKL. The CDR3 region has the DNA TGCGCCAGCAGCCGGACGGGACAGGGAAAATTCCAAGAGACCCAGTACTTC. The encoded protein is CASSRTGQGKFQETQYF.

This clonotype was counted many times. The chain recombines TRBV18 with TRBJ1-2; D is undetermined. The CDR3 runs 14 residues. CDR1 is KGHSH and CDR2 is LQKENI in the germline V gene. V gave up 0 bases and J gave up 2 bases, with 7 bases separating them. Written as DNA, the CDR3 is TGTGCCAGCTCACCACCGTCCTTAAACTATGGCTACACCTTC. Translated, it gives CASSPPSLNYGYTF.

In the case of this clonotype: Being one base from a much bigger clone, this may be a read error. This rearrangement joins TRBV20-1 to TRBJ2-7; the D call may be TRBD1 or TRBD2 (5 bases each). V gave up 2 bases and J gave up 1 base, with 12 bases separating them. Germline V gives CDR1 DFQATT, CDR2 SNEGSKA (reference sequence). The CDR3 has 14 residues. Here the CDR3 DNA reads TGCAGTGCTAGAAATCGGGGCAGATCCTACGAGCAGTACTTC. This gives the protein CSARNRGRSYEQYF.

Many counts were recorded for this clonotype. The CDR3 DNA reads as TGTGCCACCAGTGATTTGAGACAGGCCAGCACCGGGGAGCTGTTTTTT. Translation gives CATSDLRQASTGELFF. This sequence joins TRBV24-1 and TRBJ2-2, with D tentatively TRBD1 (6 bases). V lost 0 bases, J lost 4 bases, and 11 bases lay in between. CDR3 length: 16 amino acids. The germline CDR1 and CDR2 sequences are KGHDR and SFDVKD.

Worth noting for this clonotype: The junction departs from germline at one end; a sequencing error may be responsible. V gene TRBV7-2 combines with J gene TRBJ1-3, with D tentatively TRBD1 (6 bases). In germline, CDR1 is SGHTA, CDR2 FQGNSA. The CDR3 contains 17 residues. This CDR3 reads CASSLEYGGQSGKTIYF. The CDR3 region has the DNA TGTGCCAGCAGCTTAGAGTACGGGGGGCAGTCTGGAAAGACCATATATTTT.

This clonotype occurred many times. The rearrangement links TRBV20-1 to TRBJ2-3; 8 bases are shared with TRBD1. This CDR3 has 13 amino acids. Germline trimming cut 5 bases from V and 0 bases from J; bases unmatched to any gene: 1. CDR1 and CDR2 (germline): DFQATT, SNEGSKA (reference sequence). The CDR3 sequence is CSAGQGSTDTQYF. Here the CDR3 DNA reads TGCAGTGCTGGACAGGGTAGCACAGATACGCAGTATTTT.

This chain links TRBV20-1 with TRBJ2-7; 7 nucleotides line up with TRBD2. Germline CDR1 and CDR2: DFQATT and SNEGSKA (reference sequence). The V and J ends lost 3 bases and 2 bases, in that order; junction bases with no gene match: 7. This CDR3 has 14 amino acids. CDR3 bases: TGCAGTGCTAGGGTTGGGGGGAGGGCCTACGAGCAGTACTTC. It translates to CSARVGGRAYEQYF.

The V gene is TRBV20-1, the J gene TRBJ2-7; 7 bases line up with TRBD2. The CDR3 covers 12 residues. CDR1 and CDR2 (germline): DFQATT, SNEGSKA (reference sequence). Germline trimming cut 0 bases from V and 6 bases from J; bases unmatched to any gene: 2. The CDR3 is CSARDGTIEQYF. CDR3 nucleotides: TGCAGTGCTAGAGATGGGACTATCGAGCAGTACTTC.

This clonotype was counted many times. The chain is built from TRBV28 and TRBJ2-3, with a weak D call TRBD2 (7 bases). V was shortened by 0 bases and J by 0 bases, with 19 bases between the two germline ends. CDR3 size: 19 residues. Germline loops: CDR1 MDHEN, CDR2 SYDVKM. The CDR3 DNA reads TGTGCCAGCAGTTTATGGGGCGGGGGCAGGGGCTCTAGCACAGATACGCAGTATTTT. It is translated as CASSLWGGGRGSSTDTQYF.

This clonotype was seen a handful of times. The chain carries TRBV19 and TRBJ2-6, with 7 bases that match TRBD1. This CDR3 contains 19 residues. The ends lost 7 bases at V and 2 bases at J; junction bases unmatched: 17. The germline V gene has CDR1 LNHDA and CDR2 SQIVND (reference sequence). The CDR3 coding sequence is TGTGCCAGTATCTACACCGGGCAGGGGGTAGGCCCTGGGGCCAACGTCCTGACTTTC. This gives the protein CASIYTGQGVGPGANVLTF.

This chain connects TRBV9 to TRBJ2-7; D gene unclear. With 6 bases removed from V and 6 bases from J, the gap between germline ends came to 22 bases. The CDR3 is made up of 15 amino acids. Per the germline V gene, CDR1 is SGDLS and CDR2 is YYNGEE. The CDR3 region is CASNQAGNWASEQYF. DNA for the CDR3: TGTGCCAGCAACCAGGCCGGTAATTGGGCCTCCGAGCAGTACTTC.

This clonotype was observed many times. As DNA, the CDR3 is TGCAGTGCTAGAGCCCCTCTCCCTAGCGGGAGCCCGTACAATGAGCAGTTCTTC. It yields the protein CSARAPLPSGSPYNEQFF. The rearrangement joins TRBV20-1 to TRBJ2-1, with 10 bases that match TRBD2. Germline V lookup: CDR1 DFQATT, CDR2 SNEGSKA (reference sequence). The length of the CDR3 is 18 residues. The V gene end was trimmed by 1 base and the J gene end by 4 bases; junction bases not matched to a gene: 13.

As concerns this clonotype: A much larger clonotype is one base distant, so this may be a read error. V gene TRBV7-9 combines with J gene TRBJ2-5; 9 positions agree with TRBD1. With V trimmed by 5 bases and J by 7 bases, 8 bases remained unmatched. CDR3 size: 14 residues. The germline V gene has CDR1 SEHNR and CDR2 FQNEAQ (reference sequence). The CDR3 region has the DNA TGTGCCAGCAGCCCCTCCCTGACAGGGGGGACCCAGTACTTC. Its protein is CASSPSLTGGTQYF.

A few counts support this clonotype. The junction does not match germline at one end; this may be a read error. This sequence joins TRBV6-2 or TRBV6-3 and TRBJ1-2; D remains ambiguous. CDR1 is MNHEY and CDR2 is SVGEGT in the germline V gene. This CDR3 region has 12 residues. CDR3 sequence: CAGSRRSYGYTF. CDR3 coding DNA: TGTGCCGGCAGTAGGCGGAGCTATGGCTACACCTTC.

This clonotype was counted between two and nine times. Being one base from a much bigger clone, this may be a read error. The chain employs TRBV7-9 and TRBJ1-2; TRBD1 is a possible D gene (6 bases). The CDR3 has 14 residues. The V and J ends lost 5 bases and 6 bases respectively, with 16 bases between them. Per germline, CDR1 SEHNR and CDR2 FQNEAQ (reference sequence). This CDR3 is CASSVLQGVHGYTF. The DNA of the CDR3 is TGTGCCAGCAGCGTGCTACAGGGAGTCCATGGCTACACCTTC.

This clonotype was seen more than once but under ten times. CDR3 sequence reads: CASSLGGNRGQGDEQFF. CDR3 sequence (DNA): TGTGCCAGCAGCTTAGGGGGCAACAGGGGGCAAGGAGATGAGCAGTTCTTC. J is TRBJ2-1 and V is TRBV7-6, with 9 bases that match TRBD1. The germline gives CDR1 SGHVS, CDR2 FNYEAQ. The CDR3 has 17 residues. J was trimmed by 8 bases and V by 1 base; bases with no gene match: 12.

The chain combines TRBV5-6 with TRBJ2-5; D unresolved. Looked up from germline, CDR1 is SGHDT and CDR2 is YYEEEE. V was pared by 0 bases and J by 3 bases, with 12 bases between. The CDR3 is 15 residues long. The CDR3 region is CASSLAVGGKETQYF. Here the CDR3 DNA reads TGTGCCAGCAGCTTGGCTGTCGGCGGAAAAGAGACCCAGTACTTC. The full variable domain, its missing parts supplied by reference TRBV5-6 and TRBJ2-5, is DAGVTQSPTHLIKTRGQQVTLRCSPKSGHDTVSWYQQALGQGPQFIFQYYEEEERQRGNFPDRFSGHQFPNYSSELNVNALLLGDSALYLCASSLAVGGKETQYFGPGTRLLVL.

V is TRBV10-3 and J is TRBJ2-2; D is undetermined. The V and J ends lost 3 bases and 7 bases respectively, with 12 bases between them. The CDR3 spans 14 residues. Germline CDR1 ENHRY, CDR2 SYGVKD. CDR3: CAISEGRRGGELFF. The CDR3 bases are TGTGCCATCAGTGAAGGTAGAAGAGGCGGGGAGCTGTTTTTT.

The CDR3 sequence is CASSELTGPNTGELFF. DNA for the CDR3: TGTGCCAGCAGTGAATTAACAGGTCCGAACACCGGGGAGCTGTTTTTT. The chain links TRBV6-1 to TRBJ2-2, with D possibly matching TRBD1 (5 bases). The CDR3 covers 16 residues. Germline V CDR1 and CDR2: MNHNS, SASEGT. Trimming left V 2 bases short and J 0 bases short, with 10 bases between.